This TCR beta chain came from a study of T cell responses to AZD1222 COVID-19 vaccine (dated by TCRdb to about 2021). Background for the entire study: AZD1222 recipients whose second dose came at about 4 weeks and those whose second dose came at about 12 weeks were combined into one group, since spike-specific TCR depth and breadth did not differ between the two schedules. TCR sequencing was performed for some 250 trial participants, of whom 207 were given two doses of AZD1222 and some 26 were given two doses of MenACWY control vaccine. Enrollment into the trials was organized by age into subgroups of 18-55, 56-69 and 70-plus years, and those subgroups contained roughly 150, 30 and 60 TCR-sequenced participants, respectively.

Its CDR3 holds 13 amino acids, cysteine through phenylalanine. Only CDR3 DNA remains: 39 bases, in frame from the first base. CDR1 and CDR2 are read off the germline V gene (reference sequence) as LNHDA and SQIVND. V loses 7 bases at its end and J loses 4 bases; junction bases beyond the gene matches: 3. What the research found in general, with its limitations: Because no day 14 peak-response samples were available, repertoires were characterized only after the peak T cell response. In the small 56-69-year group, the increase in depth fell short of significance, most likely because of low power. After two AZD1222 doses, both the breadth and the depth of spike-specific TCRs were significantly higher than at day 0 and than in MenACWY recipients. Participants were mostly white British and included more females than males, and it was suggested by the authors that clonal diversity may have been underestimated. Conclusions about previously exposed vaccinees are limited because only six or seven AZD1222 recipients were SARS-CoV-2 seropositive at baseline. Epitopes outside the regions mutated in the B.1.351 and B.1.1.7 variants were reportedly recognized by nearly half of the unique spike-specific TCRs. CD4 TCRs associated with the vaccine covered the entire spike protein, and the dominant responses were in regions 160-218 and 743-854.

In the case of this clone: It lacks a known antigen. No per-base quality is available; no much larger clone lies one base away.

What this sample's time point label stands for: baseline before first vaccination. Vaccinee samples were obtained from the UK trials COV001 and COV002, which included a single-blind randomized controlled phase 2/3 trial of AZD1222 (ChAdOx1 nCoV-19) in healthy adults. Trial participant PBMC samples were collected at day 0 and day 28 after the second dose for TCRbeta chain sequencing. The CDR3 regions of human TCRbeta chains were subjected to immunosequencing. The paper's processing steps were these. TCRs in the repertoires were compared against a reference library of SARS-CoV-2-specific TCRs that had been generated with the MIRA antigen-specificity platform. Breadth was defined as the fraction of unique TCRs that were SARS-CoV-2-associated. Depth was defined as the fraction of total T cells that were SARS-CoV-2-associated. Using the MIRA data, each spike-specific TCR was mapped to the spike region that the TCR reacts to and placed in a CD4 or CD8 class. Log10-transformed breadth and depth values were compared by one-way ANOVA with Sidak's multiple comparisons tests. Drawn from immuneACCESS, this table holds only the in-frame rearrangements with V and J called that TCRdb kept. Clones are partly lost; checked studies trace under half to an unresolved V gene and leave the rest unexplained. That table furnishes V, J and clone size, whereas the DNA furnished D and trimming. In all, the sample holds roughly 120,000 clones, and approximately 91% of those were seen once. The ten largest clones represent roughly 2.4% of the sample.

The sequence derives from an adult in good health. The chain is encoded by TRBV19 joined to TRBJ1-5, with 8 bases aligning to TRBD1. The input for sequencing was peripheral blood, taken on day 0 of AZD1222 vaccination. The CDR3 here reads CASKRQGNQPQHF. The bases read TGTGCCAGTAAAAGACAGGGGAATCAGCCCCAGCATTTT.